Below, 25 T cell receptor beta chains from the same sample are listed, as sequenced in a study of Ad26.COV2.S vaccination and SARS-CoV-2 variants. Treatment in this sample: roughly 18 received Ad26.COV2.S at low or high dose, single or two shots; about 5 received placebo; per-sample allocation not given. The investigators took samples on day 63 after the first vaccine or placebo injection. Here immunoSEQ multiplex PCR was the method, and the copy in TCRdb shows in-frame clones only, minus some. The top ten clones hold approximately 12% of a sample with 400,000 to 450,000 clones, 80% to 95% of them seen once. The specimen was peripheral blood, collected in a trial of Ad26.COV2.S vaccine versus placebo. The source is a person aged 18-60 years who received the Ad26.COV2.S COVID-19 vaccine or a placebo.

The J gene is TRBJ1-6, the V gene TRBV3-1 (or the pseudogene TRBV3-2); D is unclear. The CDR3 runs to 13 residues. V lost 4 bases, J lost 6 bases, and 7 bases lay in between. Germline-derived CDR1 and CDR2 are LGHDT and YNNKEL (reference sequence). The CDR3 loop is CASSPLVNSPLHF. CDR3 DNA: TGTGCCAGCAGCCCCCTGGTTAATTCACCCCTCCACTTT.

This clone was detected only once. The rearrangement joins TRBV6-5 to TRBJ1-1; D remains ambiguous. V was trimmed by 9 bases and J by 4 bases, leaving 9 bases between them. The CDR3 extends over 11 amino acids. Germline V gene lookup returns CDR1 MNHEY and CDR2 SVGAGI. The CDR3 region is CASQVVTEAFF. The CDR3 region has the DNA TGTGCCAGTCAGGTGGTCACTGAAGCTTTCTTT.

This chain links TRBV9 with TRBJ2-3; 8 nucleotides align to TRBD2. CDR3 length equals 16 residues. V trimming: 4 bases; J trimming: 2 bases; junction bases outside the gene matches: 9. CDR1 and CDR2 (germline): SGDLS, YYNGEE. As DNA, the CDR3 is TGTGCCAGCAGCACCTGGACTAGCTCAAACACAGATACGCAGTATTTT. Residues: CASSTWTSSNTDTQYF.

CDR3 sequence (DNA): TGTGCCAGTACCCGGGGGGGGCCTACCTACGAGCAGTACTTC. Translation: CASTRGGPTYEQYF. J is TRBJ2-7 and V is TRBV19, with 8 positions matching TRBD2. Looked up from germline, CDR1 is LNHDA and CDR2 is SQIVND (reference sequence). The CDR3 runs to 14 residues. J gave up 2 bases and V 7 bases, and 7 bases lay outside the gene matches.

The chain joins TRBV6-2 or TRBV6-3 to TRBJ1-4; D unclear. CDR1 MNHEY and CDR2 SVGEGT come from the germline V gene. The CDR3 extends over 16 amino acids. V lost 5 bases and J lost 4, with 17 bases in between. CDR3: CASSLRAGSYNEKLFF. The CDR3, as DNA: TGTGCCAGCAGTCTCCGCGCGGGGAGCTATAATGAAAAACTGTTTTTT.

This chain uses TRBV28 with TRBJ1-6; D call uncertain. The ends were cut back, 4 bases at V and 6 bases at J, with 13 bases in the middle. Germline V CDR1 and CDR2: MDHEN, SYDVKM. CDR3 size: 15 residues. The CDR3 DNA reads as TGTGCCAGCAGTTCACGGCTCATTCGTAATTCACCCCTCCACTTT. Its translation: CASSSRLIRNSPLHF.

The chain is built from TRBV18 and TRBJ1-4; unclear D gene. Germline CDR1 and CDR2: KGHSH and LQKENI. Trimming shortened V by 4 bases and J by 8 bases, and 14 bases separated the two germline ends. The CDR3 covers 14 residues. The CDR3 sequence: CASSRERRNEKLFF. The CDR3, as DNA: TGTGCCAGCTCACGGGAAAGGAGGAACGAAAAACTGTTTTTT.

This clone has a single count. This chain joins TRBV7-2 and TRBJ2-1, with 7 bases matching TRBD2. Germline CDR1 and CDR2: SGHTA and FQGNSA. V lost 0 bases and J lost 0; bases outside the gene matches: 8. The CDR3 has 18 residues. The DNA for the CDR3 is TGTGCCAGCAGCTTAGCGGTATCCGGCGGGAGCTCCTACAATGAGCAGTTCTTC. Its protein product is CASSLAVSGGSSYNEQFF.

This clone was detected only once. The chain joins TRBV3-1 (or the pseudogene TRBV3-2) to TRBJ2-6; the D gene is possibly TRBD1 (5 bases). This CDR3 has 15 residues. Trimming took off 4 bases at V and 0 bases at J, with 7 bases between the two ends. CDR1 is LGHDT and CDR2 is YNNKEL in the germline V gene (reference sequence). The CDR3 is CASSRTSSGANVLTF. The CDR3 DNA sequence: TGTGCCAGCAGCCGGACAAGCTCTGGGGCCAACGTCCTGACTTTC.

V gene TRBV10-3 combines with J gene TRBJ1-6, with D uncertain. CDR3 length: 11 residues. V shed 10 bases and J shed 7 bases, with 8 bases lying between them. Looked up from germline, CDR1 is ENHRY and CDR2 is SYGVKD. The CDR3 region has the DNA TGTGCCAGCAGGAGAAATTCACCCCTCCACTTT. Translating it yields CASRRNSPLHF.

The chain carries TRBV28 and TRBJ2-4, with TRBD2 matching over 9 bases. CDR1 MDHEN and CDR2 SYDVKM come from the germline V gene. CDR3 length equals 16 residues. V trimming: 4 bases; J trimming: 7 bases; junction bases outside the gene matches: 11. In DNA, the CDR3 is TGTGCCAGCAGTTCGGCTATCCCCGGGACTAGCAACATTCAGTACTTC. It specifies CASSSAIPGTSNIQYF.

In the case of this clone: Within the sample, other DNA sequences also encode this same CDR3. V is TRBV5-4 and J is TRBJ2-7; maybe TRBD2 (6 bases). The ends were cut back, 4 bases at V and 4 bases at J, with 9 bases in the middle. Germline CDR1 SGHNT, CDR2 YYREEE (reference sequence). This CDR3 has 12 amino acids. This chain's CDR3 is CASSRGVYEQYF. The DNA of the CDR3 is TGTGCCAGCAGCCGCGGGGTATACGAGCAGTACTTC.

V usage is TRBV15 and J usage is TRBJ1-5; 7 bases match TRBD1. V gave up 5 bases and J gave up 8 bases; unmatched junction bases: 21. The CDR3 loop spans 18 amino acids. Germline V gene sequence: CDR1 LNHNV, CDR2 YYDKDF (reference sequence). This chain's CDR3 is CATSHSSTGPPFREPQHF. The DNA of the CDR3 is TGTGCCACCAGCCATTCGTCGACAGGGCCTCCTTTTCGGGAGCCCCAGCATTTT.

This chain connects TRBV3-1 (or the pseudogene TRBV3-2) to TRBJ2-2; 7 bases map to TRBD2. V was clipped by 5 bases and J by 9 bases; unmatched bases: 12. The CDR3 runs 15 residues. Germline assignment: CDR1 LGHDT and CDR2 YNNKEL (reference sequence). The CDR3 DNA sequence: TGTGCCAGCAGCAGCTTTGGAGCGGGGTCGTGGGAGCTGTTTTTT. Amino acid sequence: CASSSFGAGSWELFF.

The genes are TRBV12-5 and TRBJ2-2; the D gene is possibly TRBD2 (5 bases). Trimming pared 0 bases from V and 4 bases from J, leaving 12 bases between. The CDR3 is 16 amino acids. The germline V gene has CDR1 LGHNT and CDR2 FRNRAP. The CDR3 DNA is TGTGCTAGTGGTTTGGTTCTAACCCGGGGCACCGGGGAGCTGTTTTTT. Amino acids: CASGLVLTRGTGELFF.

The chain employs TRBV29-1 and TRBJ1-1, with TRBD1 as a possible D gene (5 bases). The length of the CDR3 is 11 residues. Germline V gives CDR1 SQVTM, CDR2 ANQGSEA. V was pared by 1 base and J by 11 bases, with 11 bases between. CDR3 nucleotides: TGCAGCGTTGAAGTCGGACAAAGGGCTTTCTTT. Translating it yields CSVEVGQRAFF. The whole variable domain, remainder taken from reference TRBV29-1 and TRBJ1-1, is SAVISQKPSRDICQRGTSLTIQCQVDSQVTMMFWYRQQPGQSLTLIATANQGSEATYESGFVIDKFPISRPNLTFSTLTVSNMSPEDSSIYLCSVEVGQRAFFGQGTRLTVV.

The chain combines TRBV7-3 with TRBJ2-3; TRBD2 matches at 10 bases. In germline, CDR1 is SGHTA, CDR2 FQGTGA. The trim removed 2 bases at V and 4 bases at J, leaving 3 bases unmatched. CDR3 length: 15 amino acids. This CDR3 reads CASSLYLAGADTQYF. The CDR3 coding sequence is TGTGCCAGCAGCTTATATCTAGCGGGGGCAGATACGCAGTATTTT.

The chain carries TRBV7-2 and TRBJ2-7; D is tentatively TRBD1 or TRBD2 (5 bases each). V lost 5 bases to trimming and J lost 1 base, with 18 bases between them. The germline gives CDR1 SGHTA, CDR2 FQGNSA. The CDR3 extends over 16 amino acids. The CDR3 spells CASSPRRGATSYEQYF. The CDR3 DNA reads as TGTGCCAGCAGCCCCCGACGAGGGGCTACGTCCTACGAGCAGTACTTC. The full variable domain, rest sourced from reference TRBV7-2 and TRBJ2-7, is GAGVSQSPSNKVTEKGKDVELRCDPISGHTALYWYRQSLGQGLEFLIYFQGNSAPDKSGLPSDRFSAERTGGSVSTLTIQRTQQEDSAVYLCASSPRRGATSYEQYFGPGTRLTVT.

The rearrangement uses TRBV19 and TRBJ1-2; D is perhaps TRBD1 (5 bases). CDR1 and CDR2 from the germline V gene are LNHDA and SQIVND (reference sequence). The CDR3 contains 16 residues. The V end was cut by 5 bases, the J end by 0 bases, with 16 bases between. CDR3 DNA: TGTGCCAGTAGTTTTGCCGGGACTCAAACTAACTATGGCTACACCTTC. Protein sequence: CASSFAGTQTNYGYTF. The variable domain in full, with the rest retrieved from reference TRBV19 and TRBJ1-2, is DGGITQSPKYLFRKEGQNVTLSCEQNLNHDAMYWYRQDPGQGLRLIYYSQIVNDFQKGDIAEGYSVSREKKESFPLTVTSAQKNPTAFYLCASSFAGTQTNYGYTFGSGTRLTVV.

The rearrangement joins TRBV11-2 to TRBJ1-1; D gene unclear. The CDR3 has 13 amino acids. Germline CDR1 and CDR2: SGHAT and FQNNGV. Deletions cut 4 bases from V and 0 bases from J, with 6 bases between. The CDR3, as DNA: TGTGCCAGCAGCTACGGAGTGAACACTGAAGCTTTCTTT. Residues: CASSYGVNTEAFF.

The rearrangement joins TRBV6-6 to TRBJ2-1; 10 bases agree with TRBD1. The CDR3 runs to 13 residues. The V gene's germline CDR1 is MNHNY and CDR2 SVGAGI (reference sequence). V shed 9 bases and J 6 bases; nucleotides not matched to a gene: 5. The CDR3 DNA is TGTGCCAGTGGGACAGGGGCCGTCAATGAGCAGTTCTTC. Amino acid sequence: CASGTGAVNEQFF.

J is TRBJ1-2 and V is TRBV4-2; 7 bases agree with TRBD1. Germline V gene sequence: CDR1 LGHNA, CDR2 YNFKEQ. Germline trimming cut 4 bases from V and 8 bases from J; bases unmatched to any gene: 7. The length of the CDR3 is 13 residues. DNA of the CDR3: TGTGCCAGCAGCCGAGGGGGCCTCGGAGGCTACACCTTC. Its translation: CASSRGGLGGYTF.

The V and J genes are TRBV30 and TRBJ1-5, with D possibly TRBD1 on 5 matching bases. V lost 3 bases and J lost 6, with 12 bases in between. The CDR3 is 13 residues long. Germline CDR1 GTSNPN, CDR2 SVGIG (reference sequence). In nucleotides, the CDR3 is TGTGCCTGGAGCATCAGAGGGGTTCAGCCCCAGCATTTT. Translating it yields CAWSIRGVQPQHF.

V gene TRBV5-4 combines with J gene TRBJ2-6, with TRBD1 identical over 11 bases. The trim removed 4 bases at V and 3 bases at J, leaving 6 bases unmatched. The V gene's germline CDR1 is SGHNT and CDR2 YYREEE (reference sequence). The CDR3 spans 17 residues. The CDR3 protein is CASSPGQGAYGANVLTF. The CDR3 DNA reads TGTGCCAGCAGCCCCGGACAGGGGGCGTATGGGGCCAACGTCCTGACTTTC.

The chain couples TRBV5-6 to TRBJ1-1, with a weak D call TRBD1 (5 bases). The germline V and J ends were trimmed by 4 bases and 3 bases, with 16 bases remaining between them. The CDR3 has 15 amino acids. Germline V gives CDR1 SGHDT, CDR2 YYEEEE. Written as DNA, the CDR3 is TGTGCCAGCAGCACCTGGGGCGGAGGGTACACTGAAGCTTTCTTT. The encoded protein is CASSTWGGGYTEAFF.